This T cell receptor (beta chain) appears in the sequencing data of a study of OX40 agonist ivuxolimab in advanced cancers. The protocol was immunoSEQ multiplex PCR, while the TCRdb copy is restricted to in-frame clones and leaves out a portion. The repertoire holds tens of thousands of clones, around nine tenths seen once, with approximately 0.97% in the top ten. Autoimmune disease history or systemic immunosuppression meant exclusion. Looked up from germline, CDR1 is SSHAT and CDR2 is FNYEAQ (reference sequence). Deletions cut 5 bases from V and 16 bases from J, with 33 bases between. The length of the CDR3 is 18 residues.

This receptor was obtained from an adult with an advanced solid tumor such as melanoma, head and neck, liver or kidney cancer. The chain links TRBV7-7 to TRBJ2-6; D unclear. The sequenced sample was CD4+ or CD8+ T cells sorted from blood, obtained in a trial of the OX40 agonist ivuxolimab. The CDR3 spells CASSATPSATKSGQRLTF. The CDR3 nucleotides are TGTGCCAGCAGCGCGACTCCTAGTGCCACAAAGTCGGGCCAACGTCTGACTTTC.